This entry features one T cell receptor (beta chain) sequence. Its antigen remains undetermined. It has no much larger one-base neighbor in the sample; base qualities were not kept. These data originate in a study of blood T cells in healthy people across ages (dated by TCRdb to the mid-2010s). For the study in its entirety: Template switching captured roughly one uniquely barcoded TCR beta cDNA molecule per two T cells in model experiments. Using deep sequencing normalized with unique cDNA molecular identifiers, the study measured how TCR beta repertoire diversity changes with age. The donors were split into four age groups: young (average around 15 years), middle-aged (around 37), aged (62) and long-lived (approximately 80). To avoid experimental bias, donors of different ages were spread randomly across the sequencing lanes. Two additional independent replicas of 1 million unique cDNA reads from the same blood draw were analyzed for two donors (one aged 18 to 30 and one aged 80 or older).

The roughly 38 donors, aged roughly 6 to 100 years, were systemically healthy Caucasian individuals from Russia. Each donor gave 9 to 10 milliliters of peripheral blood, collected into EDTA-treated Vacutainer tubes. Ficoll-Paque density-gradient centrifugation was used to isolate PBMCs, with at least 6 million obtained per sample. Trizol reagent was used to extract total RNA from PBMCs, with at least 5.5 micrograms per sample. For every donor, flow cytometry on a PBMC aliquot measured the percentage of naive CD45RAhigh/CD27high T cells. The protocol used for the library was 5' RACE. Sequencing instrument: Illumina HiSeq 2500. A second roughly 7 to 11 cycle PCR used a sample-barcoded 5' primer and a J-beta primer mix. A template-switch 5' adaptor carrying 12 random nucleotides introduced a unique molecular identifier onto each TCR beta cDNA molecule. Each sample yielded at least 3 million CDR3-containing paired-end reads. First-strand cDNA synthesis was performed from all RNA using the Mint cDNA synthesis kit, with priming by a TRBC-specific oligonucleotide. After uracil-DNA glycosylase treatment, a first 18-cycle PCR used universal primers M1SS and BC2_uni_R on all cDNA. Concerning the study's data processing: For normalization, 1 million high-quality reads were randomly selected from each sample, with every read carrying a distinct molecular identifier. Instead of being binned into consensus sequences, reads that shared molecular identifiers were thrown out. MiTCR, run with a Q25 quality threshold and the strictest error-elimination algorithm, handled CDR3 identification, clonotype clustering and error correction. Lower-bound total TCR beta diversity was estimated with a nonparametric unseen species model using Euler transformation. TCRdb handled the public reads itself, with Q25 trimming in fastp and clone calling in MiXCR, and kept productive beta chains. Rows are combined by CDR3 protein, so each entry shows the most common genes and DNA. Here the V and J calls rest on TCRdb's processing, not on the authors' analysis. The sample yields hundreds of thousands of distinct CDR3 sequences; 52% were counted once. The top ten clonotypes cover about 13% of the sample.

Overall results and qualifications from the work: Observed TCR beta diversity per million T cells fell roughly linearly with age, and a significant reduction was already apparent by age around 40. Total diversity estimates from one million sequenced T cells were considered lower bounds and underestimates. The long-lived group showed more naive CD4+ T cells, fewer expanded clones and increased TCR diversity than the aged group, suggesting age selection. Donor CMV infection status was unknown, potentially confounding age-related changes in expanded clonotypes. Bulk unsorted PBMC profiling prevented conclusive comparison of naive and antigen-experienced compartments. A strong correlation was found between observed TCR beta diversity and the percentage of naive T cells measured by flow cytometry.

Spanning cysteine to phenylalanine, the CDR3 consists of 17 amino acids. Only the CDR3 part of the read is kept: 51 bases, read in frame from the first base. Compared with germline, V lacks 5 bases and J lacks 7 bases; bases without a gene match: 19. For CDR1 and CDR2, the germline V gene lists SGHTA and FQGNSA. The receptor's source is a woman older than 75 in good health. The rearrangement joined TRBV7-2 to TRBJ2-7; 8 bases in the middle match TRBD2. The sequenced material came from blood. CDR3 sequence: CASSRVFAGGSYNEQYF. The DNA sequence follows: TGTGCCAGCAGCAGGGTGTTTGCGGGGGGCTCCTACAATGAGCAGTACTTC.